One T cell receptor beta chain is described in this entry. Its antigen is not known. This entry is derived from a study of memory B cells and T cells in multiple sclerosis. The length of the CDR3 is 14 residues. V dropped 7 bases and J dropped 2; count of bases not matched to a gene: 5. Germline V gene lookup returns CDR1 LNHDA and CDR2 SQIVND (reference sequence). The method was immunoSEQ multiplex PCR; TCRdb's version includes in-frame clones alone and lacks a portion of them. Of 12,000 to 15,000 clones in the sample, more than 65% were seen once. Findings and caveats of the study: Clone-set sizes differed between compartments, so shared clonotype counts needed normalization.

The TCR comes from a human donor with multiple sclerosis. The chain couples TRBV19 to TRBJ1-5; the match to TRBD1 covers 7 bases. Sequenced sample: memory (CD45RO+) CD4+ T cells from blood. Written as DNA, the CDR3 is TGTGCCAGTACCCGACAGGGCCGCAATCAGCCCCAGCATTTT. Translation: CASTRQGRNQPQHF.